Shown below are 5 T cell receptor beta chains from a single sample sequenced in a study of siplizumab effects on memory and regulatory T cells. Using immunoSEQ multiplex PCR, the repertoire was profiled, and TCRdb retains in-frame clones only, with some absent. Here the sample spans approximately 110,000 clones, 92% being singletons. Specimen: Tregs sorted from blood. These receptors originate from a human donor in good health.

The CDR3 spells CASSDNRGSNEKLFF. CDR3 bases: TGTGCCAGCAGCGATAACAGGGGGTCGAATGAAAAACTGTTTTTT. The chain has TRBV5-4 and TRBJ1-4; 8 nucleotides match TRBD1. The germline V gene has CDR1 SGHNT and CDR2 YYREEE (reference sequence). The CDR3 has 15 amino acids. The trim removed 4 bases at V and 5 bases at J, leaving 7 bases unmatched. The full variable domain, completed using reference TRBV5-4 and TRBJ1-4, is ETGVTQSPTHLIKTRGQQVTLRCSSQSGHNTVSWYQQALGQGPQFIFQYYREEENGRGNFPPRFSGLQFPNYSSELNVNALELDDSALYLCASSDNRGSNEKLFFGSGTQLSVL.

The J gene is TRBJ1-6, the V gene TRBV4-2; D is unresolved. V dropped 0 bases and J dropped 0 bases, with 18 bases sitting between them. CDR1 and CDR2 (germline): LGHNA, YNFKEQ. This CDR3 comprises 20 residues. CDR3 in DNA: TGTGCCAGCAGCCAAGAGCCTCATCGAACCTCGAGCTCCTATAATTCACCCCTCCACTTT. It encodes CASSQEPHRTSSSYNSPLHF.

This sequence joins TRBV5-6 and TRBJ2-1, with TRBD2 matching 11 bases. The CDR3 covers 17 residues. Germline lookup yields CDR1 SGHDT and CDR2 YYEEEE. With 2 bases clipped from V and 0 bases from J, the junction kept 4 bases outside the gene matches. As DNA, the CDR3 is TGTGCCAGCAGCTTACTAGCGGGGGTGATCTCCTACAATGAGCAGTTCTTC. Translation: CASSLLAGVISYNEQFF.

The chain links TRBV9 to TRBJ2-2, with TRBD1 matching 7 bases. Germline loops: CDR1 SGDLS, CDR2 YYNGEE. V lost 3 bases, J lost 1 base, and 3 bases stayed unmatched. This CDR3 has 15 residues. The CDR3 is CASSEGAWNTGELFF. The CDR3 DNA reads TGTGCCAGCAGCGAGGGGGCTTGGAACACCGGGGAGCTGTTTTTT.

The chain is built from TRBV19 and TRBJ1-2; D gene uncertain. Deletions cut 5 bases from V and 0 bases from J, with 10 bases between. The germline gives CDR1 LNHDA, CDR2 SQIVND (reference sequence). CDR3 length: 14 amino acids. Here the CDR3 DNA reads TGTGCCAGTAGTCCGACGGTAACTAACTATGGCTACACCTTC. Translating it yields CASSPTVTNYGYTF.